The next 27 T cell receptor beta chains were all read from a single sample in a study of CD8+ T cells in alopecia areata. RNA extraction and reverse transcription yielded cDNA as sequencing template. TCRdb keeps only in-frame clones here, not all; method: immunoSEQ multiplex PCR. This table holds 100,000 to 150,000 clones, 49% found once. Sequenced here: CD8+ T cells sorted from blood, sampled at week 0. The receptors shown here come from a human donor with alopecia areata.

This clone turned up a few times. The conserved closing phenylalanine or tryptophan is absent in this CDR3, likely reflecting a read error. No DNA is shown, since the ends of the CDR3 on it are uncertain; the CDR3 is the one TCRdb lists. The chain's CDR3 is CASSQSIRGSGTV. The chain carries TRBV23-1 and TRBJ1-6. TRBV23-1 is assigned to the ORF class and has an uncertain function. The CDR3 is 13 residues long, ends included.

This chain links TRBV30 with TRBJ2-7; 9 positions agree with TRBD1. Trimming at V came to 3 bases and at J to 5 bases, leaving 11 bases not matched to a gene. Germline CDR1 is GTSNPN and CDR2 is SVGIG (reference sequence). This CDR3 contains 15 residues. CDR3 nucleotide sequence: TGTGCCTGGAGCGTTTTGACAGGGGGTGAGGACGAGCAGTACTTC. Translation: CAWSVLTGGEDEQYF.

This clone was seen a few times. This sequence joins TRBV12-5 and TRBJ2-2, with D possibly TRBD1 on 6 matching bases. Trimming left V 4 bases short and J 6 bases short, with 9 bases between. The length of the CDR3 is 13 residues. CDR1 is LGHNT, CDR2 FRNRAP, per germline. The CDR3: CASGYRVSGELFF. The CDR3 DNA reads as TGTGCTAGTGGTTACAGGGTTTCCGGGGAGCTGTTTTTT.

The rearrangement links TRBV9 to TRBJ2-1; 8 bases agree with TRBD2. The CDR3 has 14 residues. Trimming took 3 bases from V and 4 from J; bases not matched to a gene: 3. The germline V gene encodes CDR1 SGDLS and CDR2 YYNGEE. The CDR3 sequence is CASSGGTRYNEQFF. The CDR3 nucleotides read TGTGCCAGCAGCGGGGGGACTAGATACAATGAGCAGTTCTTC.

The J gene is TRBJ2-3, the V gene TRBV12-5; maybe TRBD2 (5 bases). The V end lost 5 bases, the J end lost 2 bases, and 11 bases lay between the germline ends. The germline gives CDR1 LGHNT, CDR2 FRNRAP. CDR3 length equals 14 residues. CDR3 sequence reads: CASGRTQYTDTQYF. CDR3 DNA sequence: TGTGCTAGTGGTCGGACTCAATACACAGATACGCAGTATTTT. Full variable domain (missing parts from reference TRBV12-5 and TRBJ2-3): DARVTQTPRHKVTEMGQEVTMRCQPILGHNTVFWYRQTMMQGLELLAYFRNRAPLDDSGMPKDRFSAEMPDATLATLKIQPSEPRDSAVYFCASGRTQYTDTQYFGPGTRLTVL.

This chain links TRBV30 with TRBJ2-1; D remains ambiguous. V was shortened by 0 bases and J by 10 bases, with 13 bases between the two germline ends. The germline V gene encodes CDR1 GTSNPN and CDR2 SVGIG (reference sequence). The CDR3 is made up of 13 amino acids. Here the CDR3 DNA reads TGTGCCTGGAGTGTATTAGGGATATGGGAGCAGTTCTTC. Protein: CAWSVLGIWEQFF.

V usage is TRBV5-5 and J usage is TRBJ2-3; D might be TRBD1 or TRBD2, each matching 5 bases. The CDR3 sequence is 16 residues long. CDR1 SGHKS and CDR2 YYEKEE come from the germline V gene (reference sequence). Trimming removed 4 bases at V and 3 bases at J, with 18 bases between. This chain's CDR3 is CASSPPTGTATDTQYF. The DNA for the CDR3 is TGTGCCAGCAGCCCCCCGACCGGGACCGCAACAGATACGCAGTATTTT.

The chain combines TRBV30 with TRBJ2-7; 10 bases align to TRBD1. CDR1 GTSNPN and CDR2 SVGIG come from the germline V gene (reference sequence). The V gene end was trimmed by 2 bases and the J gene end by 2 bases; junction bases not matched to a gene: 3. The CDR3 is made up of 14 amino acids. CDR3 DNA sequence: TGTGCCTGGAGTTACGGGACAGGGGCCTACGAGCAGTACTTC. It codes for CAWSYGTGAYEQYF.

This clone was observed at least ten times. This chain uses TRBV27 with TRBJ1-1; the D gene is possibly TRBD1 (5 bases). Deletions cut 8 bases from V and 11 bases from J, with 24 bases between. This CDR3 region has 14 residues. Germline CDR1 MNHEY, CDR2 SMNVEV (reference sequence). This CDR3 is CASGFLGGTLGAFF. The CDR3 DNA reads TGTGCCAGCGGGTTCTTGGGGGGAACTCTGGGGGCTTTCTTT.

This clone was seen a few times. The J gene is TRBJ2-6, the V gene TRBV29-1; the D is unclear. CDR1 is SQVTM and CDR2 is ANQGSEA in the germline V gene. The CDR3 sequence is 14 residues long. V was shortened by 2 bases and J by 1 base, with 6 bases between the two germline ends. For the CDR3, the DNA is TGCAGCGTTGAAACACCTTCTGGGGCCAACGTCCTGACTTTC. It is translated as CSVETPSGANVLTF.

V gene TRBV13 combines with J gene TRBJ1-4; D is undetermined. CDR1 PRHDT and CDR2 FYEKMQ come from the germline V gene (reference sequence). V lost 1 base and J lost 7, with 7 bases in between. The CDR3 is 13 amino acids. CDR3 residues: CASSLAGIEKLFF. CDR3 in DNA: TGTGCCAGCAGCTTAGCGGGGATTGAAAAACTGTTTTTT.

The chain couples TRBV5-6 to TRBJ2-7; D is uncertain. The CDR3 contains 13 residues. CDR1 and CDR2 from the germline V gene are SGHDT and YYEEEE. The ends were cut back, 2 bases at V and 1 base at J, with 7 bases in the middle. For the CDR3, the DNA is TGTGCCAGCAGCTTATACTCATCCTACGAGCAGTACTTC. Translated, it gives CASSLYSSYEQYF.

The CDR3 DNA reads as TGCAGCGTCCCCCGGACTAGCGGGGCGAACACCGGGGAGCTGTTTTTT. Translating it yields CSVPRTSGANTGELFF. The chain employs TRBV29-1 and TRBJ2-2, with TRBD2 matching over 12 bases. The V gene's germline CDR1 is SQVTM and CDR2 ANQGSEA. The CDR3 contains 16 residues. V gave up 6 bases and J gave up 0 bases; unmatched junction bases: 5.

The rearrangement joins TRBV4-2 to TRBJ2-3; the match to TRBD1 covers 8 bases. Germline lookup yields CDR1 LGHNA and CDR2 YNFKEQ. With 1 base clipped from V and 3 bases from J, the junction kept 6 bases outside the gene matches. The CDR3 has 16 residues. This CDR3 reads CASSQGGRGLTDTQYF. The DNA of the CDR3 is TGTGCCAGCAGCCAAGGGGGCAGGGGGCTTACAGATACGCAGTATTTT.

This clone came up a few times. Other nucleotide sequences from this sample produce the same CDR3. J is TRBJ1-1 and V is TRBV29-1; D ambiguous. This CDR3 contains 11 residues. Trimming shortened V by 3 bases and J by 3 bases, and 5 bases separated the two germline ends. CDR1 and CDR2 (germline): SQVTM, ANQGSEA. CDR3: CSVEVDTEAFF. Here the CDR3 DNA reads TGCAGCGTTGAGGTAGACACTGAAGCTTTCTTT.

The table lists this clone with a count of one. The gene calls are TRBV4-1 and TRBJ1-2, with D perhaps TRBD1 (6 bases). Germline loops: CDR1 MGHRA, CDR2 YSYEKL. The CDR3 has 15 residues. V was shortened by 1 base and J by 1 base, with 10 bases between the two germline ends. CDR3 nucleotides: TGCGCCAGCAGCCAAGCATCAGGGGTTAACTATGGCTACACCTTC. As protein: CASSQASGVNYGYTF.

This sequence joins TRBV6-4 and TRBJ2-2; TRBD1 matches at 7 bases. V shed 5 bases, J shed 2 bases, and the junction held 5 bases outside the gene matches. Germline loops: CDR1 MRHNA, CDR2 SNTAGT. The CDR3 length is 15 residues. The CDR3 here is CASSYGTENTGELFF. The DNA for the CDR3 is TGTGCCAGCAGTTACGGGACAGAAAACACCGGGGAGCTGTTTTTT.

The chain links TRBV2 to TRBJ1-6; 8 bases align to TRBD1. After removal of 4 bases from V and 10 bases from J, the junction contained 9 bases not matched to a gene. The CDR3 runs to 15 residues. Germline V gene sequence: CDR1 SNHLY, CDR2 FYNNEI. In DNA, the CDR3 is TGTGCCAGCAGTGCCTGGACAGGGATAGAGTCACCCCTCCACTTT. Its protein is CASSAWTGIESPLHF.

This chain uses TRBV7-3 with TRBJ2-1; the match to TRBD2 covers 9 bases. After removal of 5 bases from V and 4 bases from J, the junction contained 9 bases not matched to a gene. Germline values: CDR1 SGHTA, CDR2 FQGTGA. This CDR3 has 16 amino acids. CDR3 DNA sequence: TGTGCCAGCAGCCACCCCAGCGGGGGGCCATACAATGAGCAGTTCTTC. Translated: CASSHPSGGPYNEQFF.

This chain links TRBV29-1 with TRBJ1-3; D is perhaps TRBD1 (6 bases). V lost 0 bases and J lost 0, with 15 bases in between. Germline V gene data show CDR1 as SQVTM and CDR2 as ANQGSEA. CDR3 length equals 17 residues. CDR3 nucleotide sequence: TGCAGCGTTGAAGATCTCCGGGACACCAGCTCTGGAAACACCATATATTTT. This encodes CSVEDLRDTSSGNTIYF.

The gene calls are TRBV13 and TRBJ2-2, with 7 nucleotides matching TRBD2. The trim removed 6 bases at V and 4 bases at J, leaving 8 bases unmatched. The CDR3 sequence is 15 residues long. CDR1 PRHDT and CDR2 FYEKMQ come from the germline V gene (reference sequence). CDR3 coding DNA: TGTGCCAGCAGTTCGCGGGGGTCGGGCACCGGGGAGCTGTTTTTT. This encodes CASSSRGSGTGELFF.

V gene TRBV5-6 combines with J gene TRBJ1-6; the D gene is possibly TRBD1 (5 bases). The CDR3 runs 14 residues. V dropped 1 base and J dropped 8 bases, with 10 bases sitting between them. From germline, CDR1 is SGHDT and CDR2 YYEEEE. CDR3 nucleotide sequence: TGTGCCAGCAGCTTGCAGGACACCGATTCACCCCTCCACTTT. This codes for CASSLQDTDSPLHF.

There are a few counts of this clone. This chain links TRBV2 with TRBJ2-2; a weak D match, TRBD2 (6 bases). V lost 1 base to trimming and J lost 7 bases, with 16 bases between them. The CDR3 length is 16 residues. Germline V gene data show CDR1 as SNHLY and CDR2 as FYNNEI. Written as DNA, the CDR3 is TGTGCCAGCAGTGAAGAGCCAGGGAGGTCGAGCGGGGAGCTGTTTTTT. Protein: CASSEEPGRSSGELFF.

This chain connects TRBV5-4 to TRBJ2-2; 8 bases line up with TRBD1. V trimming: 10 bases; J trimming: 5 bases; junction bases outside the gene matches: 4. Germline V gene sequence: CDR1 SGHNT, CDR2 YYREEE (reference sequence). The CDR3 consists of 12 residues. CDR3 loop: CAWTGRTGELFF. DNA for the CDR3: TGTGCCTGGACAGGGAGAACCGGGGAGCTGTTTTTT.

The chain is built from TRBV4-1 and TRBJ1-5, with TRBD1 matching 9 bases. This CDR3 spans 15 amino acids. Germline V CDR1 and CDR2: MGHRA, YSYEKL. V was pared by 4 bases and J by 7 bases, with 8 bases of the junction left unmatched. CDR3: CASSPIQGARQPQHF. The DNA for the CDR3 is TGCGCCAGCAGCCCAATACAGGGGGCGCGGCAGCCCCAGCATTTT.

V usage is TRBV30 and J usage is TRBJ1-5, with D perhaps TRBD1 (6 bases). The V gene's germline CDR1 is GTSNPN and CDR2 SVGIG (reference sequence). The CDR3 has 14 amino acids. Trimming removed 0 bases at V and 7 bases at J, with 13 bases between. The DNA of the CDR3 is TGTGCCTGGAGTGTAGCAGGGGTCGGACAGCCCCAGCATTTT. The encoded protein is CAWSVAGVGQPQHF.

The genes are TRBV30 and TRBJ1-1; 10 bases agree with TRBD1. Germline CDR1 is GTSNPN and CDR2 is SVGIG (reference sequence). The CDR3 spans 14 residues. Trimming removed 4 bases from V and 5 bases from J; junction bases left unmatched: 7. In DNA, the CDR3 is TGTGCCTGGAAAGACAGGGGGCTTTGGACTGAAGCTTTCTTT. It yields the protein CAWKDRGLWTEAFF. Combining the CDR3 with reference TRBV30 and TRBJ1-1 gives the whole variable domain SQTIHQWPATLVQPVGSPLSLECTVEGTSNPNLYWYRQAAGRGLQLLFYSVGIGQISSEVPQNLSASRPQDRQFILSSKKLLLSDSGFYLCAWKDRGLWTEAFFGQGTRLTVV.